The entry below gives a single T cell receptor beta chain sequence along with its context. This clone was picked up a small number of times. Its antigen is currently not known. Base qualities are missing; no much larger clone stands one base away. Genomic DNA was extracted with the Qiagen DNeasy kit from unsorted PBMCs and from negatively selected CD4+ and CD8+ fractions. Using primers that anneal to V and J segments, immunoSEQ multiplex PCR amplified the TCR beta CDR3 regions. Amplification bias was minimized using a synthetic immune receptor repertoire, and residual bias was removed computationally after sequencing. Regarding the original processing steps: Repertoire diversity was quantified as the Shannon entropy index using custom Python scripts. Unsorted, CD4+ and CD8+ repertoires were analyzed separately, except in combined analyses where CD4+ and CD8+ sequences were merged in silico. Clonal expansion was defined as at least a 2-fold frequency increase after treatment relative to C1D1, with a pseudocount of 0.5 for undetected baseline clones. Clones with 0 or 1 copy at C1D1 were defined as singleton clones, while clones with 2 or more copies were defined as non-singleton clones. Clones expanded in unsorted samples were assigned a CD4+, CD8+ or unknown annotation through matching of protein sequences in sorted samples from the same patient. Wilcoxon tests on paired samples were used to test diversity changes from C1D1 to C4D1. TCRdb mirrors the immuneACCESS table, restricted to in-frame sequences. Some clones are absent from its copies; in checked studies, under half trace to an unresolved V gene, and the reason for the others is unknown. V, J and clone size were drawn from that table, and D and trimming were deduced from the DNA. This sample lists about 8,500 clones; roughly four fifths were detected once. The top ten hold around an eighth of the sample.

The time point label, read with the paper, signifies: cycle 1 day 1 (C1D1), immediately before nivolumab initiation. All trial patients had relapsed after autologous stem cell transplantation, with cohorts A, B and C differing in prior brentuximab vedotin exposure. CD4+ T cells were purified from thawed PBMCs by magnetic negative selection with a Miltenyi CD4+ T cell isolation kit. The trial cohort comprised roughly 50 patients with relapsed/refractory classical Hodgkin lymphoma whose best overall responses were complete response, partial response or progressive disease. Trial patients were treated with single-agent nivolumab in the multi-cohort phase II CheckMate 205 trial. An independent review committee assessed best overall response by applying the 2007 International Working Group response criteria. Trial PBMCs were collected just before the start of nivolumab (C1D1) and during therapy at cycle 2 day 1 and cycle 4 day 1. Peripheral blood was collected in 8 mL Vacutainer Cell Preparation Tubes, from which PBMCs were isolated by centrifugation and then cryopreserved. Purified CD4+ and CD8+ fractions were generated only in cases for which an additional PBMC sample was available. Magnetically labelled cells were depleted on LS columns in a quadroMACS separator, and the flow-through was collected as the purified fraction.

The entry originates in a study of PD-1 blockade in classical Hodgkin lymphoma (dated by TCRdb to about 2020). About the full investigation: Nivolumab dosing was 3 mg/kg intravenously every 2 weeks, continuing until either disease progression or unacceptable toxicity. To define a peripheral blood immune signature of response to PD-1 blockade in classical Hodgkin lymphoma, the study combined TCR beta sequencing with CyTOF.

Results the study describes overall, beyond this receptor: The study was restricted to a single clinical trial cohort, and the causes of repertoire differences, possibly disease activity or prior therapy, were left undefined. CD4+ but not CD8+ TCR diversity rose significantly by C4D1 (p=0.0027 vs p=0.16), most apparent in complete responders (p=0.02). Trial patients with a complete response had baseline diversity similar to that of newly diagnosed patients, while partial responders and progressors had significantly lower diversity. Newly diagnosed patients were reported to have lower baseline TCR diversity than healthy donors, and relapsed/refractory patients were reported to have lower baseline TCR diversity still. Patients starting nivolumab less than 1 year after ASCT had lower diversity and were excluded from later analyses to avoid confounding by immune reconstitution.

There are 14 amino acids in the CDR3, from cysteine to phenylalanine inclusive. Of all the DNA, just the CDR3 is kept, 42 bases in frame from base 1. At the junction V is shortened by 5 bases and J by 5 bases, with 16 bases in between. The germline V gene sets CDR1 to SGHTA and CDR2 to FQGNSA. The sequence derives from a human donor with classical Hodgkin lymphoma. The sequence is built from TRBV7-2 and TRBJ2-7; a weak D assignment points to TRBD2 (5 bases agree). Here the sequenced sample was CD4+ T cells from blood, taken at baseline. The DNA sequence reads TGTGCCAGCAGCCCTATGGGCGCTAGCAACGAGCAGTACTTC. Translation gives CASSPMGASNEQYF.